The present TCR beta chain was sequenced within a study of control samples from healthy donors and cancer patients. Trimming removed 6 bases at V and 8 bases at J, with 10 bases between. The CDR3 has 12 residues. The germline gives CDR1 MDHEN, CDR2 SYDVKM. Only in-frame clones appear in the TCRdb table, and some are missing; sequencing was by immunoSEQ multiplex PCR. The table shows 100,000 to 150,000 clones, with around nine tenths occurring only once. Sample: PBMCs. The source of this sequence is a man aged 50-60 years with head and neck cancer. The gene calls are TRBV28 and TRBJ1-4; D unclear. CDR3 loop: CASRGREEKLFF. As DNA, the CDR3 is TGTGCCAGCAGGGGAAGGGAAGAAAAACTGTTTTTT.